Listed here are 18 T cell receptor beta chains from one sample, sequenced in a study of T cells after yellow fever vaccination (dated by TCRdb to the late 2010s). Library construction relied on 5' RACE. The instrument given in TCRdb is Illumina NovaSeq 6000. In-frame beta chains were kept once TCRdb had trimmed the public reads at Q25 with fastp and called clones with MiXCR. CDR3 protein sequences are deduplicated, and each keeps its most common genes and DNA. In this sample the table shows about 340,000 distinct CDR3 sequences, approximately 4.2% of which occur a single time. 20% to 25% of the sample rests with the top ten. The intended sense of this specimen's treatment or condition label: live attenuated yellow fever vaccine strain. Sequencing was performed on PBMCs, taken 5 days after the yellow fever booster vaccination. The receptors originated from a man in his late teens or twenties who received the YFV17D yellow fever vaccine.

J is TRBJ2-1 and V is TRBV6-5, with a weak D call TRBD1 (6 bases). Trimming stripped 6 bases from V and 8 bases from J, with 11 bases between. CDR3 length: 12 amino acids. CDR1 MNHEY and CDR2 SVGAGI come from the germline V gene. DNA of the CDR3: TGTGCCAGCAGAAACAAGGGGGATGAGCAGTTCTTC. As protein: CASRNKGDEQFF.

This clonotype was detected many times. J is TRBJ1-4 and V is TRBV5-6; D is ambiguous. Germline CDR1 reads SGHDT; CDR2 reads YYEEEE. V lost 7 bases and J lost 5, with 9 bases in between. This CDR3 comprises 12 residues. DNA for the CDR3: TGTGCCAGCCGCTCCTCAAATGAAAAACTGTTTTTT. Its protein product is CASRSSNEKLFF.

This clonotype has at least ten counts. The CDR3 nucleotides are TGCGCCAGCAGGGAGGAGACCGGGACAAGCACAGATACGCAGTATTTT. Amino acid sequence: CASREETGTSTDTQYF. The V gene is TRBV5-1, the J gene TRBJ2-3, with a weak D call TRBD1 (6 bases). The CDR3 has 16 amino acids. CDR1 is SGHRS, CDR2 YFSETQ, per germline. V was cut by 5 bases and J by 0 bases, with 16 bases left in between.

V usage is TRBV12-5 and J usage is TRBJ1-2; D is unresolved. The CDR3 contains 13 residues. Germline values: CDR1 LGHNT, CDR2 FRNRAP. Trimming left V 5 bases short and J 7 bases short, with 14 bases between. The CDR3 DNA sequence: TGTGCTAGTGGTCCCTACACGGGTGGTGGCTACACCTTC. Its translation is CASGPYTGGGYTF.

In its sample, this clonotype was seen a few times. The rearrangement joins TRBV4-3 to TRBJ2-7; tentatively, D is TRBD1 (7 bases). The CDR3 loop spans 15 amino acids. The V gene lost 1 base and the J gene lost 4 bases, with 14 bases spanning the gap. The germline V gene has CDR1 LGHNA and CDR2 YSLEER. The CDR3 sequence: CASSQVGGGLYEQYF. For the CDR3, the DNA is TGCGCCAGCAGCCAAGTAGGAGGGGGCTTGTACGAGCAGTACTTC.

This clonotype was seen only a few times. As DNA, the CDR3 is TGTGCCAGCAGCCCCTCCCGGGCAGGGGAGCTGTTTTTT. This gives the protein CASSPSRAGELFF. The chain couples TRBV6-2 or TRBV6-3 to TRBJ2-2; no definite D call. Germline V lookup: CDR1 MNHEY, CDR2 SVGEGT. Trimming took 6 bases from V and 8 from J, leaving 13 bases between them. This CDR3 is built from 13 residues.

The chain recombines TRBV28 with TRBJ2-3; D is unresolved. The CDR3 loop spans 14 amino acids. V gave up 11 bases and J gave up 1 base, with 16 bases separating them. CDR1 and CDR2 from the germline V gene are MDHEN and SYDVKM. DNA of the CDR3: TGTGCCGGGTGCGGCGGTTCCTGCACAGATACGCAGTATTTT. Protein sequence: CAGCGGSCTDTQYF.

This chain joins TRBV27 and TRBJ1-2, with D perhaps TRBD1 (6 bases). This CDR3 is built from 13 residues. With 2 bases removed from V and 10 bases from J, the gap between germline ends came to 14 bases. Per germline, CDR1 MNHEY and CDR2 SMNVEV (reference sequence). CDR3 nucleotide sequence: TGTGCCAGCAGTTTAATGGGGGGGGCCGACTACACCTTC. Protein sequence: CASSLMGGADYTF.

This chain connects TRBV5-1 to TRBJ2-3; D is perhaps TRBD2 (5 bases). With 7 bases removed from V and 5 bases from J, the gap between germline ends came to 14 bases. This CDR3 comprises 13 residues. Germline CDR1 reads SGHRS; CDR2 reads YFSETQ. The DNA of the CDR3 is TGCGCCAGCGGAATGGATGAGGGAGATACGCAGTATTTT. This sequence encodes CASGMDEGDTQYF.

This clonotype was seen many times. The J gene is TRBJ2-7, the V gene TRBV7-9; possible D gene TRBD2, 5 bases. In germline, CDR1 is SEHNR, CDR2 FQNEAQ (reference sequence). The V end was cut by 8 bases, the J end by 0 bases, with 11 bases between. There are 13 residues in the CDR3. In DNA form, the CDR3 reads TGTGCCAGCTGCCCCCGGGACTCCTACGAGCAGTACTTC. This gives the protein CASCPRDSYEQYF.

This clonotype was detected ten times or more. This sequence joins TRBV7-8 and TRBJ2-7; TRBD1 or TRBD2 may be the D gene (5 bases each). The CDR3 spans 16 residues. Germline loops: CDR1 SGHVS, CDR2 FQNEAQ. Trimming left V 1 base short and J 6 bases short, with 19 bases between. In DNA form, the CDR3 reads TGTGCCAGCAGCTTAGTCGGTGGGGGAGACTATGGCGAGCAGTACGTC. Translation gives CASSLVGGGDYGEQYV.

This chain joins TRBV6-2 or TRBV6-3 and TRBJ2-2; D is ambiguous. The germline CDR1 and CDR2 sequences are MNHEY and SVGEGT. The V and J ends lost 11 bases and 6 bases respectively, with 13 bases between them. The CDR3 runs to 12 residues. This CDR3 is CAGKWAAGELFF. The DNA of the CDR3 is TGTGCCGGGAAGTGGGCTGCCGGGGAGCTGTTTTTT.

This clonotype has a count of ten or more. The gene calls are TRBV3-1 and TRBJ2-6, with D uncertain. Trimming pared 4 bases from V and 0 bases from J, leaving 7 bases between. The CDR3 has 15 amino acids. Germline assignment: CDR1 LGHDT and CDR2 YNNKEL (reference sequence). CDR3 DNA: TGTGCCAGCAGCCCTTCCCACTCTGGGGCCAACGTCCTGACTTTC. Amino acids: CASSPSHSGANVLTF.

A few counts support this clonotype. The genes are TRBV6-5 and TRBJ2-7; D is unresolved. This CDR3 comprises 14 residues. Germline V gene data show CDR1 as MNHEY and CDR2 as SVGAGI. Trimming cost V 0 bases and J 0 bases, with 6 bases left between them. For the CDR3, the DNA is TGTGCCAGCAGTTACTCGGCGAGCTCCTACGAGCAGTACGTC. Protein: CASSYSASSYEQYV.

The chain combines TRBV9 with TRBJ1-1; 7 bases line up with TRBD1. Losses at the gene ends were 1 base for V and 4 bases for J; bases not matched to a gene: 4. CDR3 size: 14 residues. Germline values: CDR1 SGDLS, CDR2 YYNGEE. CDR3 bases: TGTGCCAGCAGCGTATCAGGGGGGGGCACTGAAGCTTTCTTT. This translates into CASSVSGGGTEAFF.

This clonotype was seen only a few times. The genes are TRBV20-1 and TRBJ2-7, with D tentatively TRBD1 (5 bases). CDR1 is DFQATT and CDR2 is SNEGSKA in the germline V gene (reference sequence). The CDR3 runs to 12 residues. V lost 3 bases, J lost 4 bases, and 10 bases lay in between. CDR3 amino acids: CSASRATYEQYF. The CDR3 coding sequence is TGCAGTGCTAGCAGGGCAACTTACGAGCAGTACTTC.

This clonotype was seen only a few times. The CDR3 sequence: CASSLEAGAPAQYF. The CDR3 coding sequence is TGTGCCAGCAGCTTAGAAGCGGGGGCCCCGGCGCAGTATTTT. This chain uses TRBV7-9 with TRBJ2-3; 8 bases map to TRBD2. V lost 1 base to trimming and J lost 10 bases; unmatched junction nucleotides: 7. Germline loops: CDR1 SEHNR, CDR2 FQNEAQ (reference sequence). The CDR3 is 14 amino acids.

This clonotype has more than one count but fewer than ten. The gene calls are TRBV12-3 or TRBV12-4 and TRBJ2-2; 8 bases agree with TRBD2. J gave up 4 bases and V 7 bases, and 8 bases lay outside the gene matches. The CDR3 sequence is 15 residues long. CDR3 residues: CASIRGGPFTGELFF. CDR3 DNA: TGTGCCAGCATCCGGGGGGGCCCCTTCACCGGGGAGCTGTTTTTT.